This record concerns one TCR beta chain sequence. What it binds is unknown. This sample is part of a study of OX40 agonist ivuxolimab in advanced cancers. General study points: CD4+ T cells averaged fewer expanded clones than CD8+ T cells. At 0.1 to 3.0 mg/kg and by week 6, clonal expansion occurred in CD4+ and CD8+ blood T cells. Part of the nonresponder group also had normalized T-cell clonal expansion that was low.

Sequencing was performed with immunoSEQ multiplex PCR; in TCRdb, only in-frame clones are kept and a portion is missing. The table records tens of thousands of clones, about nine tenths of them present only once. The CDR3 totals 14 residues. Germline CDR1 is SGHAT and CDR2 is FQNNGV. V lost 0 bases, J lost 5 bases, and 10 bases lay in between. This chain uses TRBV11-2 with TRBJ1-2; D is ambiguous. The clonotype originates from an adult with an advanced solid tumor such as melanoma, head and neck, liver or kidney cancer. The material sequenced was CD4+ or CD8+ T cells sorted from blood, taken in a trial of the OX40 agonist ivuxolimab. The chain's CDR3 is CASSLDFRSYGYTF. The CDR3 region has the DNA TGTGCCAGCAGCTTAGATTTCCGTTCTTATGGCTACACCTTC.